The sequence of this TCR beta chain was determined in a study of T cell changes during pregnancy in multiple sclerosis. Assay used: immunoSEQ multiplex PCR; TCRdb lists only in-frame clones, some missing. The repertoire holds about 64,000 clones, 80% to 95% seen once, with roughly 1.5% in the top ten. The V and J ends lost 0 bases and 4 bases respectively, with 10 bases between them. The CDR3 runs 15 residues. Germline loops: CDR1 SGHRS, CDR2 YFSETQ. There are a few counts of this clone. The rearrangement joins TRBV5-1 to TRBJ2-2, with D tentatively TRBD2 (6 bases). The sample was peripheral blood, taken in the second trimester of pregnancy. The source of this sequence is a female donor with multiple sclerosis, enrolled in a pregnancy study. The CDR3 region is CASSLDGSSTGELFF. The CDR3 DNA sequence: TGCGCCAGCAGCTTGGACGGGAGTTCCACCGGGGAGCTGTTTTTT.